This T cell receptor (beta chain) stems from a study of cytomegalovirus exposure and HLA in healthy donors. This clone was observed a handful of times. Both 60 Vbeta primers and 13 Jbeta primers went into the PCR. The data were produced by immunoSEQ multiplex PCR, yet TCRdb's version contains in-frame clones alone and is incomplete. This sample yields about 150,000 clones, of which about 85% are seen a single time; less than 10% belongs to the top ten. The sequenced sample consisted of PBMCs. The clonotype was recovered from a man aged 30 to 45 in good health and CMV-seropositive.

The CDR3 sequence is CASSWGQGAYGYTF. CDR3 nucleotide sequence: TGCGCCAGCAGCTGGGGACAGGGGGCCTATGGCTACACCTTC. The V call is TRBV5-1, the J call TRBJ1-2; TRBD1 agrees at 12 bases. J lost 4 bases, V lost 3 bases, and 1 base had no gene match. Per the germline V gene, CDR1 is SGHRS and CDR2 is YFSETQ. The CDR3 contains 14 residues.